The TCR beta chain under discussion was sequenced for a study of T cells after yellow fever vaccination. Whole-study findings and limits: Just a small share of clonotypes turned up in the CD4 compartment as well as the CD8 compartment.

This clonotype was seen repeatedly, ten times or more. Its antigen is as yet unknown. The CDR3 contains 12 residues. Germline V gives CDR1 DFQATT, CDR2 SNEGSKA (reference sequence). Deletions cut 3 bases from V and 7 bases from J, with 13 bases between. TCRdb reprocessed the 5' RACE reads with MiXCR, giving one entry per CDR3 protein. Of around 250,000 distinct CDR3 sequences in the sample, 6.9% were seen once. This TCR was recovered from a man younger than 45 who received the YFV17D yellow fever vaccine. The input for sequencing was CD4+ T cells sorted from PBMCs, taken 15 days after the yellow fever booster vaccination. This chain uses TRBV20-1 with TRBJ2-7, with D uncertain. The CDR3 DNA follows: TGCAGTGCTAGCGACGGCTCCTGGGAGCAGTACTTC. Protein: CSASDGSWEQYF.